Listed below are T cell receptor beta chains from one sample, sequenced in a study of T cell repertoires in cytomegalovirus infection. TCRdb called the reads again in MiXCR, with one record for every CDR3 protein. The repertoire consists of 370,000 or so distinct CDR3 sequences, with approximately 30% occurring once and the leading ten covering approximately 15%. What these receptors recognize is not known. The sequences come from cultured PBMCs, collected from culture after CMV antigen stimulation. All receptors come from a human donor in good health (CMV status not recorded). Some clones in this sample may be carry-over from other donors' samples. CDR3s include the opening cysteine and the closing phenylalanine or tryptophan. D genes are given only for firm matches. Clone size is stated in some rows and not others, as once, few, many or a class when expanded.

size | J | D | V | length | DNA | CDR3
few | TRBJ2-7 | NA | TRBV12-3/TRBV12-4 | 13 | TGTGCCAGCAGTCTACGACTAACCTACGAGCAGTACTTC | CASSLRLTYEQYF
few | TRBJ2-5 | NA | TRBV20-1 | 14 | TGCAGTGCTAGAGATCTGGCGGACCAAGAGACCCAGTACTTC | CSARDLADQETQYF
few | TRBJ2-3 | TRBD2 | TRBV7-2 | 16 | TGTGCCAGCAGCCTACAAGGCGCGGGAGGATCAGATACGCAGTATTTT | CASSLQGAGGSDTQYF
NA | TRBJ2-4 | NA | TRBV19 | 18 | TGTGCCAGTAGTATTGGGCTTAATCCGGGGTTAGCCAAAAACATTCAGTACTTC | CASSIGLNPGLAKNIQYF
once | TRBJ2-3 | TRBD2 | TRBV5-4 | 15 | TGTGCCAGCAACGCGCGGGGGTATCGGACAGATACGCAGTATTTT | CASNARGYRTDTQYF
NA | TRBJ1-5 | NA | TRBV7-8 | 15 | TGTGCCAGCAGCCCGACTATTGGCCTACAGGGCTCCAAGCATTTT | CASSPTIGLQGSKHF
few | TRBJ1-1 | NA | TRBV7-2 | 14 | TGTGCCAGCAGCTTAATTTTGGGGAACACTGAAGCTTTCTTT | CASSLILGNTEAFF
many | TRBJ1-2 | NA | TRBV7-2 | 16 | TGTGCCAGCAGCTTAGTCCGTTCCAGGGTCCTCTATGGCTACACCTTC | CASSLVRSRVLYGYTF
NA | TRBJ2-1 | NA | TRBV7-2 | 16 | TGTGCCAGCAGCCCCGGCAGCGTTATCTCCTACAATGAGCAGTTCTTC | CASSPGSVISYNEQFF
NA | TRBJ1-1 | NA | TRBV28 | 15 | TGTGCCAGCAGTTTTGCCCCCCCCAGGGACACTGAAGCTTTCTTT | CASSFAPPRDTEAFF
NA | TRBJ1-1 | NA | TRBV18 | 14 | TGTGCCAGCTCTCCGACAGAGTTGAGCACTGAAGCTTTCTTT | CASSPTELSTEAFF
few | TRBJ1-6 | NA | TRBV7-2 | 15 | TGTGCCAGCAGCTTAGGGGCAGGGGCGGGGTCACCCCTCCACTTT | CASSLGAGAGSPLHF
NA | TRBJ2-1 | TRBD2 | TRBV6-1 | 16 | TGTGCCAGCAGTATGTCCGGGACTAGCGGGAGGCAGGAGCAGTTCTTC | CASSMSGTSGRQEQFF
few | TRBJ2-1 | TRBD2 | TRBV6-1 | 16 | TGTGCCAGCAGTACTGGACTAGCGGGAGGCCCGGGTGAGCAGTTCTTC | CASSTGLAGGPGEQFF
many | TRBJ2-1 | NA | TRBV7-2 | 11 | TGTGCCAGCAGCCTCGGGACCGAGCAGTTCTTC | CASSLGTEQFF
NA | TRBJ2-7 | TRBD1 | TRBV27 | 13 | TGTGCCAGCAGTTTACACAGGGGGCGCGAGCAGTACTTC | CASSLHRGREQYF
many | TRBJ1-1 | NA | TRBV7-8 | 16 | TGTGCCAGCAGCTTAAGGCCGGGGTGGGCAAACACTGAAGCTTTCTTT | CASSLRPGWANTEAFF